The next 20 T cell receptor beta chains were all read from a single sample in a study of blood T cell repertoires in COVID-19. Profiling relied on immunoSEQ multiplex PCR, and the TCRdb table lists in-frame clones only, not all of them. Of roughly 300,000 clones listed, 80% to 90% are singletons. Sequences were obtained from peripheral blood. The receptors here all came from a young man who had recovered from COVID-19.

The chain combines TRBV2 with TRBJ1-4; the match to TRBD1 covers 8 bases. Per germline, CDR1 SNHLY and CDR2 FYNNEI. With 5 bases clipped from V and 8 bases from J, the junction kept 4 bases outside the gene matches. The CDR3 runs to 13 residues. CDR3 DNA sequence: TGTGCCAGCAGTTTGGACAGGGCGGAAAAACTGTTTTTT. Its translation is CASSLDRAEKLFF.

The V and J genes are TRBV5-1 and TRBJ1-1; TRBD1 matches 9 bases. There are 14 residues in the CDR3. J lost 3 bases, V lost 2 bases, and 2 bases had no gene match. Germline assignment: CDR1 SGHRS and CDR2 YFSETQ. The CDR3 loop is CASSLQGADTEAFF. For the CDR3, the DNA is TGCGCCAGCAGCTTACAGGGGGCGGACACTGAAGCTTTCTTT.

J is TRBJ1-6 and V is TRBV28, with 9 bases lining up with TRBD1. Trimming took 7 bases from V and 8 from J; bases not matched to a gene: 9. The CDR3 contains 15 residues. Germline lookup yields CDR1 MDHEN and CDR2 SYDVKM. The CDR3 here is CASIGTGLRYSPLHF. CDR3 DNA sequence: TGTGCCAGCATTGGGACAGGGCTTCGGTATTCACCCCTCCACTTT.

The chain joins TRBV4-2 to TRBJ2-7; weak D call: TRBD1 (5 bases). CDR3 length equals 15 residues. The germline CDR1 and CDR2 sequences are LGHNA and YNFKEQ. V was pared by 0 bases and J by 0 bases, with 9 bases between. The CDR3 spells CASSQEYQGSYEQYF. Here the CDR3 DNA reads TGTGCCAGCAGCCAAGAGTATCAGGGCTCCTACGAGCAGTACTTC.

The V gene is TRBV10-3, the J gene TRBJ2-1; 8 bases line up with TRBD2. The germline gives CDR1 ENHRY, CDR2 SYGVKD. The trim removed 11 bases at V and 8 bases at J, leaving 11 bases unmatched. The CDR3 contains 13 residues. The chain's CDR3 is CASGRGGPDEQFF. CDR3 nucleotides: TGTGCCTCCGGGAGGGGGGGCCCAGATGAGCAGTTCTTC.

This clone was seen more than once but under ten times. The genes are TRBV7-2 and TRBJ1-1; D perhaps matches TRBD1 (5 bases). Germline V gene lookup returns CDR1 SGHTA and CDR2 FQGNSA. Deletions cut 3 bases from V and 5 bases from J, with 13 bases between. This CDR3 has 14 amino acids. This chain's CDR3 is CASSFLGARTEAFF. CDR3 coding DNA: TGTGCCAGCAGCTTTTTAGGGGCGCGGACTGAAGCTTTCTTT.

This clone has just a few counts. V and J are TRBV11-3 and TRBJ2-1; unclear D gene. Germline loops: CDR1 SGHNT, CDR2 YENEEA. The germline V and J ends were trimmed by 6 bases and 4 bases, with 4 bases remaining between them. The CDR3 covers 11 residues. The CDR3 is CASSQYNEQFF. CDR3 DNA sequence: TGTGCCAGCAGTCAATACAATGAGCAGTTCTTC. The variable domain in full, completed from reference TRBV11-3 and TRBJ2-1, reads EAGVVQSPRYKIIEKKQPVAFWCNPISGHNTLYWYLQNLGQGPELLIRYENEEAVDDSQLPKDRFSAERLKGVDSTLKIQPAELGDSAVYLCASSQYNEQFFGPGTRLTVL.

This clone was observed once. The CDR3 DNA is TGTGCCACTCAGACAGGCAACTCTGGAAACACCATATATTTT. Its translation: CATQTGNSGNTIYF. The chain employs TRBV2 and TRBJ1-3; maybe TRBD1 (6 bases). The CDR3 runs 14 residues. Germline V gene sequence: CDR1 SNHLY, CDR2 FYNNEI. The V and J ends lost 10 bases and 0 bases respectively, with 13 bases between them.

In the case of this clone: At the DNA level, this CDR3 is encoded by other sequences in the same sample as well. The chain couples TRBV7-6 to TRBJ1-1; D is undetermined. Trimming shortened V by 6 bases and J by 1 base, and 9 bases separated the two germline ends. The CDR3 is made up of 13 amino acids. CDR1 is SGHVS, CDR2 FNYEAQ, per germline. The CDR3 loop reads CASSFDTNTEAFF. In DNA, the CDR3 is TGTGCCAGCAGTTTCGACACGAACACTGAAGCTTTCTTT. Full variable domain (remainder filled in from reference TRBV7-6 and TRBJ1-1): GAGVSQSPRYKVTKRGQDVALRCDPISGHVSLYWYRQALGQGPEFLTYFNYEAQQDKSGLPNDRFSAERPEGSISTLTIQRTEQRDSAMYRCASSFDTNTEAFFGQGTRLTVV.

The chain couples TRBV15 to TRBJ1-1; no clear D. The germline V gene has CDR1 LNHNV and CDR2 YYDKDF (reference sequence). The CDR3 extends over 13 amino acids. V was trimmed by 1 base and J by 6 bases, leaving 9 bases between them. CDR3 amino acids: CATSRALGSEAFF. The CDR3 DNA sequence: TGTGCCACCAGCAGAGCACTAGGTTCTGAAGCTTTCTTT.

This chain connects TRBV3-1 (or the pseudogene TRBV3-2) to TRBJ1-1; 10 bases fit TRBD1. The V and J ends lost 5 bases and 10 bases, in that order; junction bases with no gene match: 7. CDR1 and CDR2 (germline): LGHDT, YNNKEL (reference sequence). This CDR3 has 13 residues. The CDR3 loop is CASSYLDRGAAFF. The CDR3 DNA follows: TGTGCCAGCAGCTACCTGGACAGGGGGGCAGCTTTCTTT.

This sequence joins TRBV6-5 and TRBJ2-7; 8 bases map to TRBD1. The CDR3 is 13 amino acids. Germline-derived CDR1 and CDR2 are MNHEY and SVGAGI. The ends lost 5 bases at V and 6 bases at J; junction bases unmatched: 6. The CDR3 spells CASSPAGGGEQYF. In DNA, the CDR3 is TGTGCCAGCAGTCCAGCAGGGGGCGGCGAGCAGTACTTC.

The V call is TRBV5-5, the J call TRBJ2-7, with D possibly being TRBD2 (6 bases). The CDR3 has 13 amino acids. The germline CDR1 and CDR2 sequences are SGHKS and YYEKEE (reference sequence). The V gene lost 2 bases and the J gene lost 2 bases, with 8 bases spanning the gap. CDR3 bases: TGTGCCAGCAGCTTCGGCGGGGCCTACGAGCAGTACTTC. Protein sequence: CASSFGGAYEQYF. The full variable domain, rest sourced from reference TRBV5-5 and TRBJ2-7, is DAGVTQSPTHLIKTRGQQVTLRCSPISGHKSVSWYQQVLGQGPQFIFQYYEKEERGRGNFPDRFSARQFPNYSSELNVNALLLGDSALYLCASSFGGAYEQYFGPGTRLTVT.

V usage is TRBV5-1 and J usage is TRBJ2-2, with D perhaps TRBD1 (6 bases). Germline lookup yields CDR1 SGHRS and CDR2 YFSETQ. The CDR3 sequence is 16 residues long. V lost 6 bases and J lost 4, with 19 bases in between. CDR3 in amino acids: CASMNPSRGPTGELFF. The CDR3 DNA follows: TGCGCCAGCATGAACCCTTCCAGGGGCCCCACCGGGGAGCTGTTTTTT.

The V gene is TRBV5-4, the J gene TRBJ2-1, with D possibly TRBD2 on 5 matching bases. The CDR3 has 13 residues. V shed 4 bases and J shed 14 bases, with 19 bases lying between them. Germline assignment: CDR1 SGHNT and CDR2 YYREEE (reference sequence). CDR3 DNA: TGTGCCAGCAGCCCAGATACTAGGGTGGCGGAGTTCTTC. Translated: CASSPDTRVAEFF.

The chain uses TRBV30 and TRBJ2-2; TRBD1 matches at 9 bases. With 5 bases clipped from V and 5 bases from J, the junction kept 6 bases outside the gene matches. The CDR3 spans 14 residues. CDR1 GTSNPN and CDR2 SVGIG come from the germline V gene (reference sequence). The CDR3 region has the DNA TGTGCCTGGTCGGGACAGGGAGGGACCGGGGAGCTGTTTTTT. Its translation is CAWSGQGGTGELFF.

The chain recombines TRBV6-5 with TRBJ2-1, with a weak D call TRBD2 (6 bases). The CDR3 is 12 residues long. V was pared by 8 bases and J by 4 bases, with 9 bases between. The germline V gene has CDR1 MNHEY and CDR2 SVGAGI. This CDR3 is CASLSGYNEQFF. CDR3 coding DNA: TGTGCCAGCCTTAGCGGATACAATGAGCAGTTCTTC.

V and J are TRBV7-9 and TRBJ1-1, with D possibly TRBD1 on 6 matching bases. Germline V gene data show CDR1 as SEHNR and CDR2 as FQNEAQ (reference sequence). The CDR3 is 12 amino acids. This chain's CDR3 is CAQDQGYTEAFF. The CDR3 DNA sequence: TGTGCACAGGATCAGGGGTACACTGAAGCTTTCTTT.

Of note for this clone: The junction does not match germline at one end; this may be a read error. This sequence joins TRBV7-7 and TRBJ2-1; D uncertain. The germline gives CDR1 SSHAT, CDR2 FNYEAQ (reference sequence). The CDR3 runs to 15 residues. The CDR3 nucleotides are TGTGCTAGCAGTATCGACCGCGGAGCTTACAATGAGCAGTTCTTC. Its translation is CASSIDRGAYNEQFF.

Regarding this clone: One end of the junction fails to match germline, which may point to a read error. V and J are TRBV27 and TRBJ1-2, with 7 positions matching TRBD1. The CDR3 spans 17 residues. Per germline, CDR1 MNHEY and CDR2 SMNVEV (reference sequence). The CDR3 DNA reads TGTGCCAGCAGGTTATCCCCCGCGGGAGGGGGCGATCTTGGCTACACCTTC. It encodes CASRLSPAGGGDLGYTF.